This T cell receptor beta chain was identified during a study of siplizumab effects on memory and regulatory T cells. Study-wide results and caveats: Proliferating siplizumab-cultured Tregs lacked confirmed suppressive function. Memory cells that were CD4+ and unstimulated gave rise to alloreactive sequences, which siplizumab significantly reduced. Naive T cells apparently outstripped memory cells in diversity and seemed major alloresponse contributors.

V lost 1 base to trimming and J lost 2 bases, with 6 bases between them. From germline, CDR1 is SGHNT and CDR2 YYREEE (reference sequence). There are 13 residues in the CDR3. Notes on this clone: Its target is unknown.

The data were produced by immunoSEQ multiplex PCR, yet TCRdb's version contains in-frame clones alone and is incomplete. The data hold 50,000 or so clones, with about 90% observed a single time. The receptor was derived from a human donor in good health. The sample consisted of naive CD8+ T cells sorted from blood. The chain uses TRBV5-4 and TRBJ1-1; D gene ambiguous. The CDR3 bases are TGTGCCAGCAGCTTGACCGTTAACACTGAAGCTTTCTTT. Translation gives CASSLTVNTEAFF.